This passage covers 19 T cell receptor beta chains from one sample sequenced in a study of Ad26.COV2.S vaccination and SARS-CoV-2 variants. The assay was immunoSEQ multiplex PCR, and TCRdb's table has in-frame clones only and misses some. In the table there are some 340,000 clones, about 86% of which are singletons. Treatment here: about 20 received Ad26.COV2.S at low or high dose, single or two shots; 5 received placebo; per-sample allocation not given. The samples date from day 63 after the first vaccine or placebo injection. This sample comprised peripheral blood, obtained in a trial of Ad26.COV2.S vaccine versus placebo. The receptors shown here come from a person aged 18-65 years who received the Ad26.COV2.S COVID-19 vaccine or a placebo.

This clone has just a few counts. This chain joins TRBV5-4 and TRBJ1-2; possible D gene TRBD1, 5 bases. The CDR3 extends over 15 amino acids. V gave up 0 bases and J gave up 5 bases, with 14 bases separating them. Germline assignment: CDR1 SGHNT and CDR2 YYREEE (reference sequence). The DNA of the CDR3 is TGTGCCAGCAGCTTGGCCTCCAGGGCGGCATATGGCTACACCTTC. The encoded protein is CASSLASRAAYGYTF.

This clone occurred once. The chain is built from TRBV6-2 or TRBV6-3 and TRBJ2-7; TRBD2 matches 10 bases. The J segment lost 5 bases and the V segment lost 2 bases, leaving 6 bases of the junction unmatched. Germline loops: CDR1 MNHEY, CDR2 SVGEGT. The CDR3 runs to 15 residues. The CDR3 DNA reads TGTGCCAGCAGTTACGGAGGGACTAGCGTCAACGAGCAGTACTTC. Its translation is CASSYGGTSVNEQYF.

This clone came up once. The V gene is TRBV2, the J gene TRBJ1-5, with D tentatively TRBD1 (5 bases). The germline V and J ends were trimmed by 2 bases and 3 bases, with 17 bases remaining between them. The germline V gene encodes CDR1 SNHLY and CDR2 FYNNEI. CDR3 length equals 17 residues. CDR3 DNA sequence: TGTGCCAGCAGTGAATCGGGGGACGGGGCCTACAATCAGCCCCAGCATTTT. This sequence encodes CASSESGDGAYNQPQHF.

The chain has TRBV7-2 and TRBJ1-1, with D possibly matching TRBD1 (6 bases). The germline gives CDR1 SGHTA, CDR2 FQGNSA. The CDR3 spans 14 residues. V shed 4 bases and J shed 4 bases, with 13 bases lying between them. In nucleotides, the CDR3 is TGTGCCAGCAGCTCCCAGGGGATCAGCACTGAAGCTTTCTTT. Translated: CASSSQGISTEAFF.

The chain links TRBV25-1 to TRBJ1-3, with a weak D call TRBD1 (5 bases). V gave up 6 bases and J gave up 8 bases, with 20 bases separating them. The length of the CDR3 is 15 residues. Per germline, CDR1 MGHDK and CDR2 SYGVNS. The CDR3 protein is CASSHLGAGEDTIYF. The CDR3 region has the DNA TGTGCCAGCAGCCACCTTGGGGCCGGTGAAGACACCATATATTTT.

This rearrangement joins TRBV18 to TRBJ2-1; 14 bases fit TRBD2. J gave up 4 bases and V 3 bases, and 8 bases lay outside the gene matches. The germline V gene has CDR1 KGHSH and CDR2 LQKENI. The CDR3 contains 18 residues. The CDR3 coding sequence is TGTGCCAGCTCACCCCGACTAGCGGGGGGGCAGCCTTACAATGAGCAGTTCTTC. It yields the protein CASSPRLAGGQPYNEQFF.

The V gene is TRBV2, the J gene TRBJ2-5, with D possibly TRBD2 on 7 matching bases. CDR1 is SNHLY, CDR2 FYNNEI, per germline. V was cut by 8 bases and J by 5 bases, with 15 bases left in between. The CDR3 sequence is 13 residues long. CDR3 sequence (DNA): TGTGCCAGCGCAAAGGGGGGGTTGGAGACCCAGTACTTC. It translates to CASAKGGLETQYF.

The CDR3 coding sequence is TGTGCCAGCAGTTACGAAGGTTTCTGGGAGCGTGACACTGAAGCTTTCTTT. Residues: CASSYEGFWERDTEAFF. The J gene is TRBJ1-1, the V gene TRBV6-2 or TRBV6-3; no reliable D call. The V and J ends lost 2 bases and 3 bases respectively, with 19 bases between them. The CDR3 runs 17 residues. The germline V gene encodes CDR1 MNHEY and CDR2 SVGEGT.

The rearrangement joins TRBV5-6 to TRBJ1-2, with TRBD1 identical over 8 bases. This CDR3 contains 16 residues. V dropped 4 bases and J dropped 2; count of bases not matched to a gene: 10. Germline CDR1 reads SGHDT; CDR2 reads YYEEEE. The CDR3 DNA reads TGTGCCAGCAGCCTGGACAGGGCACTTCTAAACTATGGCTACACCTTC. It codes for CASSLDRALLNYGYTF.

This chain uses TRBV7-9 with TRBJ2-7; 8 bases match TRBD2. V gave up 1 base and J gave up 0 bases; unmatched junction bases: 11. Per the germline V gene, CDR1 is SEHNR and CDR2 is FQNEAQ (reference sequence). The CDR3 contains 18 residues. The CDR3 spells CASSLGRLARKDSYEQYF. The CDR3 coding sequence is TGTGCCAGCAGCTTAGGTAGACTAGCGAGGAAAGACTCCTACGAGCAGTACTTC.

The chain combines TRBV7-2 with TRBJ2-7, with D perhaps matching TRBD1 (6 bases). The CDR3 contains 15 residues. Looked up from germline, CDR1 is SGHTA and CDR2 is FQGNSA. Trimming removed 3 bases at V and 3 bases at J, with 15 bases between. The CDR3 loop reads CASSFNPGHNYEQYF. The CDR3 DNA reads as TGTGCCAGCAGCTTTAACCCGGGACACAACTACGAGCAGTACTTC.

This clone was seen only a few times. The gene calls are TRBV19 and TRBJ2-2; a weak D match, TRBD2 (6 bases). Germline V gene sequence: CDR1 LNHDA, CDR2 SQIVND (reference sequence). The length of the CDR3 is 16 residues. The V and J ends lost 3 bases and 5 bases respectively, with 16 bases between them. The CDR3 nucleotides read TGTGCCAGTAGTATTGGAGGGACCACCTTGACCGGGGAGCTGTTTTTT. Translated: CASSIGGTTLTGELFF.

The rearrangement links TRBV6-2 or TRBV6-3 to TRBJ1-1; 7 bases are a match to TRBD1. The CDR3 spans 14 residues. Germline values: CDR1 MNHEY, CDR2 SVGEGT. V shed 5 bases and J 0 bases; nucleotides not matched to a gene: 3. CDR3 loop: CASSRQGVNTEAFF. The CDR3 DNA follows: TGTGCCAGCAGTCGACAGGGAGTGAACACTGAAGCTTTCTTT.

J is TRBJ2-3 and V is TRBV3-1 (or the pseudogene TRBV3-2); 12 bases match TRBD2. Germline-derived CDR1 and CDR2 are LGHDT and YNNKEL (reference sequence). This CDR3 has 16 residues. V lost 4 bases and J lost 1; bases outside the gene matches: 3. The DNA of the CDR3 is TGTGCCAGCAGCCTCCGACTAGCGGGGGGCACAGATACGCAGTATTTT. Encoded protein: CASSLRLAGGTDTQYF.

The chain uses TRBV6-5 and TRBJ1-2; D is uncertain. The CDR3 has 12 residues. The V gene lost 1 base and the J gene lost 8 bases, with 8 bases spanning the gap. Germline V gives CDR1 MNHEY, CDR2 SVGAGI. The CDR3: CASSYYGSGYTF. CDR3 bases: TGTGCCAGCAGTTACTATGGGTCGGGCTACACCTTC.

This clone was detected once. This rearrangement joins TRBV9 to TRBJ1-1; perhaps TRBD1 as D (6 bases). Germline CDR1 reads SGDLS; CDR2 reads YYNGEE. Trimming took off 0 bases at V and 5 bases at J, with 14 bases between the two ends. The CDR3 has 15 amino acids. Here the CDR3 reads CASSVELGRGTEAFF. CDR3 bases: TGTGCCAGCAGCGTAGAATTGGGCAGGGGAACTGAAGCTTTCTTT.

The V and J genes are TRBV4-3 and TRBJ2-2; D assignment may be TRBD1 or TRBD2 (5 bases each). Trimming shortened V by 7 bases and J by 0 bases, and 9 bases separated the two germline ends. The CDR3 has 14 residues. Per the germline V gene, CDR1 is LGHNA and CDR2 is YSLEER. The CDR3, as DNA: TGCGCCAGCACTTGGGACCCGAACACCGGGGAGCTGTTTTTT. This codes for CASTWDPNTGELFF.

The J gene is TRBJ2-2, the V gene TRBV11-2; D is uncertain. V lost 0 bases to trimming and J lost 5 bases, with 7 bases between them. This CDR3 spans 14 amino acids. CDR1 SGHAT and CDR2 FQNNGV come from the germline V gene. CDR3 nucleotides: TGTGCCAGCAGCTTAGACAGAACGACCGGGGAGCTGTTTTTT. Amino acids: CASSLDRTTGELFF.

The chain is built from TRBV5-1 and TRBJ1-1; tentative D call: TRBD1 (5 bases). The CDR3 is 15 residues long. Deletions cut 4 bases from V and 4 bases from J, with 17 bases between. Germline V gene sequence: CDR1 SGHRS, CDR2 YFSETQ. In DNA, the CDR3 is TGCGCCAGCAGCCCTCGAACAGGTCAAAGCACTGAAGCTTTCTTT. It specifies CASSPRTGQSTEAFF. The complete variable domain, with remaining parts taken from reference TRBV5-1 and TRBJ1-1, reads KAGVTQTPRYLIKTRGQQVTLSCSPISGHRSVSWYQQTPGQGLQFLFEYFSETQRNKGNFPGRFSGRQFSNSRSEMNVSTLELGDSALYLCASSPRTGQSTEAFFGQGTRLTVV.